The 14 T cell receptor beta chains given below trace back to one sample, sequenced in a study of OX40 agonist ivuxolimab in advanced cancers. Here immunoSEQ multiplex PCR was the method, and the copy in TCRdb shows in-frame clones only, minus some. The sample holds 53,000 or so clones, just under 85% seen once. Sequences were derived from CD4+ or CD8+ T cells sorted from blood, sampled in a trial of the OX40 agonist ivuxolimab. The receptors here all came from an adult with an advanced solid tumor such as melanoma, head and neck, liver or kidney cancer.

This clone was observed a few times. This chain links TRBV28 with TRBJ1-5; unclear D gene. The CDR3 length is 12 residues. CDR1 is MDHEN, CDR2 SYDVKM, per germline. The germline V and J ends were trimmed by 6 bases and 5 bases, with 8 bases remaining between them. CDR3 loop: CASRLLDQPQHF. The DNA of the CDR3 is TGTGCCAGCAGGTTGTTGGATCAGCCCCAGCATTTT.

The J gene is TRBJ2-7, the V gene TRBV10-3; D remains ambiguous. The ends were cut back, 5 bases at V and 4 bases at J, with 9 bases in the middle. CDR1 and CDR2 from the germline V gene are ENHRY and SYGVKD. The CDR3 runs 12 residues. The CDR3 loop reads CAISPDGYEQYF. In DNA form, the CDR3 reads TGTGCCATCAGTCCCGACGGTTACGAGCAGTACTTC.

The gene calls are TRBV5-4 and TRBJ1-6; possible D gene TRBD1, 5 bases. Trimming took off 3 bases at V and 9 bases at J, with 10 bases between the two ends. Germline CDR1 and CDR2: SGHNT and YYREEE (reference sequence). This CDR3 comprises 13 residues. The CDR3 sequence is CASSSGRVSPLHF. The DNA for the CDR3 is TGTGCCAGCAGCTCGGGACGGGTTTCACCCCTCCACTTT. Complete variable domain (other parts from reference TRBV5-4 and TRBJ1-6): ETGVTQSPTHLIKTRGQQVTLRCSSQSGHNTVSWYQQALGQGPQFIFQYYREEENGRGNFPPRFSGLQFPNYSSELNVNALELDDSALYLCASSSGRVSPLHFGNGTRLTVT.

The J gene is TRBJ1-2, the V gene TRBV5-1; 7 bases map to TRBD1. V was pared by 3 bases and J by 4 bases, with 3 bases of the junction left unmatched. Germline assignment: CDR1 SGHRS and CDR2 YFSETQ. The CDR3 runs to 13 residues. CDR3 loop: CASSSGQTYGYTF. DNA for the CDR3: TGCGCCAGCAGCTCGGGACAGACCTATGGCTACACCTTC.

This clone has just a few counts. One end of the junction is discordant with germline, which a read error may explain. The J gene is TRBJ2-3, the V gene TRBV4-2, with D tentatively TRBD2 (7 bases). Germline V gene lookup returns CDR1 LGHNA and CDR2 YNFKEQ. There are 18 residues in the CDR3. The CDR3 loop reads CASSQGSGGGGPLDTQYF. As DNA, the CDR3 is TGTGCCAGCAGTCAAGGGTCTGGGGGCGGGGGCCCCCTAGATACGCAGTATTTT.

The chain is built from TRBV5-1 and TRBJ2-1; D not certain. Germline V CDR1 and CDR2: SGHRS, YFSETQ. This CDR3 is built from 11 residues. Between the trimmed V and J ends, which lost 3 bases and 5 bases, there was a span of 3 bases. CDR3 residues: CASSSDNEQFF. In DNA, the CDR3 is TGCGCCAGCAGCTCAGACAATGAGCAGTTCTTC.

The genes are TRBV25-1 and TRBJ2-3; 7 nucleotides align to TRBD1. Germline CDR1 and CDR2: MGHDK and SYGVNS. The CDR3 has 16 residues. V lost 5 bases and J lost 7; bases outside the gene matches: 15. CDR3 nucleotide sequence: TGTGCCAGCAGTTCTCGGACAGGCTGGTCCTCAAATACGCAGTATTTT. It translates to CASSSRTGWSSNTQYF.

The chain joins TRBV6-5 to TRBJ2-1, with D possibly being TRBD1 or TRBD2 (5 bases each). The CDR3 covers 15 residues. V gave up 8 bases and J gave up 0 bases, with 14 bases separating them. Germline V lookup: CDR1 MNHEY, CDR2 SVGAGI. CDR3 loop: CASWRKGPSYNEQFF. CDR3 DNA sequence: TGTGCCAGCTGGAGGAAGGGGCCCTCCTACAATGAGCAGTTCTTC.

The chain uses TRBV5-1 and TRBJ2-5, with D perhaps TRBD1 or TRBD2 (5 bases each). Trimming removed 4 bases from V and 4 bases from J, with 14 bases in between. CDR1 and CDR2 from the germline V gene are SGHRS and YFSETQ. The CDR3 is 14 residues long. As DNA, the CDR3 is TGCGCCAGCAGCCAAGGCCGGGGCGGAGAGACCCAGTACTTC. It specifies CASSQGRGGETQYF.

The chain uses TRBV5-1 and TRBJ1-1; 8 bases are a match to TRBD1. The CDR3 runs 15 residues. Germline V CDR1 and CDR2: SGHRS, YFSETQ. V lost 2 bases and J lost 6; bases outside the gene matches: 9. Written as DNA, the CDR3 is TGCGCCAGCAGCTTTGGACAGGGTTATGGGGCTGAAGCTTTCTTT. It is translated as CASSFGQGYGAEAFF.

V usage is TRBV30 and J usage is TRBJ2-5, with 10 bases aligning to TRBD2. J was trimmed by 2 bases and V by 7 bases; bases with no gene match: 19. Germline lookup yields CDR1 GTSNPN and CDR2 SVGIG (reference sequence). This CDR3 is 18 amino acids long. The CDR3 loop is CAYQRGASGGWGQETQYF. The CDR3 bases are TGTGCCTACCAACGGGGGGCTAGCGGGGGATGGGGTCAAGAGACCCAGTACTTC.

With regard to this clone: The sample contains more than one DNA sequence encoding this CDR3. V gene TRBV4-2 combines with J gene TRBJ1-1; TRBD1 is a possible D gene (6 bases). CDR3 length: 16 residues. Looked up from germline, CDR1 is LGHNA and CDR2 is YNFKEQ. V dropped 3 bases and J dropped 7 bases, with 21 bases sitting between them. The CDR3 loop is CASSHGTPQGRVEAFF. The CDR3 region has the DNA TGTGCCAGCAGCCACGGCACGCCACAGGGAAGGGTTGAAGCTTTCTTT.

The chain carries TRBV10-3 and TRBJ2-7; 10 bases are shared with TRBD2. Germline V gene data show CDR1 as ENHRY and CDR2 as SYGVKD. There are 15 residues in the CDR3. V lost 4 bases and J lost 5; bases outside the gene matches: 8. CDR3: CAISASGLALDEQYF. CDR3 DNA: TGTGCCATCAGTGCCTCGGGACTAGCGCTCGACGAGCAGTACTTC.

V and J are TRBV11-3 and TRBJ2-6; D call uncertain. V lost 8 bases and J lost 0, with 5 bases in between. This CDR3 contains 13 residues. Germline lookup yields CDR1 SGHNT and CDR2 YENEEA. The CDR3 coding sequence is TGTGCCAGCGTTATCTCTGGGGCCAACGTCCTGACTTTC. This gives the protein CASVISGANVLTF.